This entry describes one T cell receptor beta chain. The antigen remains undetermined. Per germline, CDR1 LGHNA and CDR2 YSLEER. This CDR3 is 15 amino acids long. J gave up 8 bases and V 4 bases, and 8 bases lay outside the gene matches. The source of the sample is a study of cytomegalovirus exposure and HLA in healthy donors. Study findings and constraints: Analyses of presence and absence presupposed an approximately uniform sequencing depth across donors. Relative to the approximately 680-donor mean, N-insertions were reportedly fewer in an Asian-associated ancestry cluster in a later analysis.

The donors comprised healthy bone marrow donors. The PCR contained 60 Vbeta and 13 Jbeta primers. Produced via immunoSEQ multiplex PCR; TCRdb's table is partial and in-frame only. The sample yields roughly 140,000 clones, less than 85% seen once. Input material: PBMCs. The chain uses TRBV4-3 and TRBJ1-4; 9 bases agree with TRBD1. This receptor was obtained from a woman between 45 and 60 years old in good health and CMV-seropositive. In DNA form, the CDR3 reads TGCGCCAGCAGCCGAGGGTTTACAGGGGGCGAAAAACTGTTTTTT. Translating gives CASSRGFTGGEKLFF.